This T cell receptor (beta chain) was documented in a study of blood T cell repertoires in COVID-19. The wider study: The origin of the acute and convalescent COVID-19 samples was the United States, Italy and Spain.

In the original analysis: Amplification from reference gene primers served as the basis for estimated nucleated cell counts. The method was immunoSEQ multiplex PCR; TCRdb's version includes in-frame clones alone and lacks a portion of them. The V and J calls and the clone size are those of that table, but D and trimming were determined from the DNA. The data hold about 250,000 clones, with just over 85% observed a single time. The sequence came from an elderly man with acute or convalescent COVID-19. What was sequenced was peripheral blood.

CDR3 DNA: TGTGCCAGCTCACTAGGGATATGGCTGTTTTTT. This codes for CASSLGIWLFF. The chain has TRBV6-5 and TRBJ1-4; D ambiguous. From germline, CDR1 is MNHEY and CDR2 SVGAGI. CDR3 size: 11 residues. With 8 bases removed from V and 14 bases from J, the gap between germline ends came to 15 bases.